Reported below is one TCR beta chain. The specificity of this receptor is unknown. Base qualities are not at hand, and no much larger clone is one base apart. Trimming costs V 2 bases and J 0 bases, and their ends lie 13 bases apart. The CDR3 holds 16 amino acids from the cysteine to the phenylalanine. The entry retains the CDR3 DNA only, 48 bases that are in frame from base 1. CDR1 and CDR2 (SGHVS, FQNEAQ) derive from the germline V gene. This sample is part of a study of cytomegalovirus exposure and HLA in healthy donors (dated by TCRdb to about 2017). Concerning the study at large: The 700 or so repertoires of the first cohort and the roughly 110 validation repertoires were produced on the same platform, according to a later analysis. The study combined high-throughput TCR immunosequencing, statistical association of individual TCRs with disease status, and machine learning to predict cytomegalovirus infection status. The study aimed to test whether cataloging public T cell receptors could reveal signatures of past pathogen exposure. A separate validation cohort of roughly 130 different subjects was used in addition to the 666-subject first cohort. The paper's findings and limits, for the study overall: In vitro tests confirmed that a few of the cytomegalovirus-associated TCR beta chains recognize cytomegalovirus antigens. Cytomegalovirus status was reported to be diagnosed by the classifier with high specificity and sensitivity in both the original and validation cohorts. It was suggested by the authors that the approach could potentially be generalized to other disease states and immunological phenotypes. Most TCR sequences were observed very rarely across donors, whereas some public TCRs were present in many individuals. In the study, some 160 TCR beta chains were listed as associated with cytomegalovirus. In a later analysis, TCRs clustered in the first cohort were found to also tend to co-occur in the 120 validation repertoires, with approximately 95% of cluster scores above 0. A later analysis lacked HLA typing for the validation cohort, so it scored co-occurrence in that cohort across all 110 or so repertoires.

The donors belonged to the validation cohort of around 120 subjects, which was separate from the approximately 610-subject first cohort. Library prep was done by the immunoSEQ multiplex PCR assay. In the paper's pipeline: A statistical classification framework was built to diagnose cytomegalovirus status from the catalog of TCR beta chain sequences. What TCRdb holds here is the immuneACCESS table cut down to in-frame rearrangements. Part of the clones is not present; checked against another copy, under half of the missing clones reflect an unresolved V gene, and the others are unexplained. That table is the source of V, J and clone size, and D and trimming were worked out from the DNA. Present in this sample are some 150,000 clones, roughly 87% of which were seen just once. The ten largest clones take up less than 5.5% of the sample.

The chain uses TRBV7-8 and TRBJ1-2, with TRBD1 tentatively as D gene (5 bases match). Sequencing was carried out using PBMCs. This clonotype originated in a man between 18 and 29 years old in good health and CMV-seropositive. Read as DNA, the sequence is TGTGCCAGCAGCTTAACAGGAGCAGGTCCTAACTATGGCTACACCTTC. It encodes CASSLTGAGPNYGYTF.